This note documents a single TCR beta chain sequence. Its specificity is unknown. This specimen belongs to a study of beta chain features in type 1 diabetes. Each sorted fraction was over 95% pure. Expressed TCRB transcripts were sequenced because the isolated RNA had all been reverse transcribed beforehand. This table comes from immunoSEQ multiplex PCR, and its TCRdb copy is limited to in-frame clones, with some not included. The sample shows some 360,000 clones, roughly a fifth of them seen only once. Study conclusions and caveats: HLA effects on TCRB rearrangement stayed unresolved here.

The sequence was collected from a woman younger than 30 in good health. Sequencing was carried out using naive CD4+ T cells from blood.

The CDR3 bases are TGTGCCAGCAGCGTAGTGGGGGCTACTAATGAAAAACTGTTTTTT. Translation gives CASSVVGATNEKLFF. This sequence joins TRBV9 and TRBJ1-4, with a possible D match to TRBD1 (6 bases). Germline values: CDR1 SGDLS, CDR2 YYNGEE. The V and J ends lost 0 bases and 2 bases respectively, with 8 bases between them. The CDR3 consists of 15 residues. The whole variable domain, filled in from reference TRBV9 and TRBJ1-4, reads DSGVTQTPKHLITATGQRVTLRCSPRSGDLSVYWYQQSLDQGLQFLIQYYNGEERAKGNILERFSAQQFPDLHSELNLSSLELGDSALYFCASSVVGATNEKLFFGSGTQLSVL.